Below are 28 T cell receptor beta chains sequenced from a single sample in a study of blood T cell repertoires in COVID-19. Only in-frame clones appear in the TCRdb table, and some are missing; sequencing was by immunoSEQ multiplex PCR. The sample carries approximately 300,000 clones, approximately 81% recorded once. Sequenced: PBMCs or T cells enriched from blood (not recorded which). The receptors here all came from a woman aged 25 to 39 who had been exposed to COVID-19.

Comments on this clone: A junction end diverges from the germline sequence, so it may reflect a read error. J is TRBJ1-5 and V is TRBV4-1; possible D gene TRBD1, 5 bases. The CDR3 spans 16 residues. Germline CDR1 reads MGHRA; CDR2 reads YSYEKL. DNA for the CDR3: TGCGCCAGCAGCCAGCTGCGGGAGGGGAGCAGTCAGCCCCAGCATTTT. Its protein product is CASSQLREGSSQPQHF.

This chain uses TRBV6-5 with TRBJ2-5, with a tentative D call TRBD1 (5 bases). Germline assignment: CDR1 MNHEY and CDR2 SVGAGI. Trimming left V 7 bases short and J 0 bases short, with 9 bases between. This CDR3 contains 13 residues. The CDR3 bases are TGTGCCAGCACGCACAGGAACCAAGAGACCCAGTACTTC. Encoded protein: CASTHRNQETQYF.

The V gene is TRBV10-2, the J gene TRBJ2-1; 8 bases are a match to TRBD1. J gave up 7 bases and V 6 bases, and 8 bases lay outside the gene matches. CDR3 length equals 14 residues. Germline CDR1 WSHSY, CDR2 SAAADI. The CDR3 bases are TGCGCCAGCAGAAATGGACAGGGAGGAAATGAGCAGTTCTTC. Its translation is CASRNGQGGNEQFF.

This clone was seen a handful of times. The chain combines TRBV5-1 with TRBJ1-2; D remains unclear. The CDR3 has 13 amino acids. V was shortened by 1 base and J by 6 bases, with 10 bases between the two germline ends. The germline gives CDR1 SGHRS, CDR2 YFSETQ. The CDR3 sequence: CASSLYEGDGYTF. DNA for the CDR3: TGCGCCAGCAGCTTGTACGAGGGAGATGGCTACACCTTC.

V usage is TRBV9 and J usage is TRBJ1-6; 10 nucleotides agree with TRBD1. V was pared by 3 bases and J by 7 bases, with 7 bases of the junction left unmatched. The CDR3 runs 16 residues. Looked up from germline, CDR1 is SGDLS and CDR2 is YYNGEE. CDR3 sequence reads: CASSAWDRGGNSPLHF. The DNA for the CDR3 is TGTGCCAGCAGCGCCTGGGACAGGGGAGGGAATTCACCCCTCCACTTT.

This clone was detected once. The CDR3: CASSLQGSISEAFF. The CDR3, as DNA: TGTGCCAGCAGCTTACAGGGGTCGATTTCTGAAGCTTTCTTT. The J gene is TRBJ1-1, the V gene TRBV7-3; TRBD1 might be the D (6 bases). Trimming shortened V by 2 bases and J by 6 bases, and 13 bases separated the two germline ends. The CDR3 contains 14 residues. Germline CDR1 SGHTA, CDR2 FQGTGA.

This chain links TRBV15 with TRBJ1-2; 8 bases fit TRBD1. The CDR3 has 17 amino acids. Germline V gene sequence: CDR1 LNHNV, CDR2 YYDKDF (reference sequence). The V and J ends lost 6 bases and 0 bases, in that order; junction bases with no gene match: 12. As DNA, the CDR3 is TGTGCCACCAGGGAAACAGGGGGTAGGGGGGCTAACTATGGCTACACCTTC. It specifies CATRETGGRGANYGYTF.

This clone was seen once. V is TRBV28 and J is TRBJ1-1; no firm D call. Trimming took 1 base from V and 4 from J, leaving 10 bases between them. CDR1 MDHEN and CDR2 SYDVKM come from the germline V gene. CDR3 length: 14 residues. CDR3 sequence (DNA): TGTGCCAGCAGTTTATCGGAGGGCCTCACTGAAGCTTTCTTT. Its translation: CASSLSEGLTEAFF.

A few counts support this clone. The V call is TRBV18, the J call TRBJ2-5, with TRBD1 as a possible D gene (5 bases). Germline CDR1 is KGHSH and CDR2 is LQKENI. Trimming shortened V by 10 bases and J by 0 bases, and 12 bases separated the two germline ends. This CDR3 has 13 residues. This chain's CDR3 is CATSRQNQETQYF. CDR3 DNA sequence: TGTGCCACCTCTAGACAGAACCAAGAGACCCAGTACTTC.

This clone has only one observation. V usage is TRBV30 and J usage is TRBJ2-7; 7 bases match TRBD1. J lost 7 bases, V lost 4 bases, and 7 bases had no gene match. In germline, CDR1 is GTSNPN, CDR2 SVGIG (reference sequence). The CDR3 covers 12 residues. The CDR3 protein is CAWTSGQREQYF. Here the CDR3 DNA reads TGTGCCTGGACCTCGGGACAGCGTGAGCAGTACTTC.

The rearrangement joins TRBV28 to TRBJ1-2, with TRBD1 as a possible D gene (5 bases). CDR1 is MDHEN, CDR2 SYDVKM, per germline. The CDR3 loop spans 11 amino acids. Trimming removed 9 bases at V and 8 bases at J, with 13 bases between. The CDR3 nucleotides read TGTGCCAGTGGAGGGCAGGGCGGCTACACCTTC. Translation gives CASGGQGGYTF.

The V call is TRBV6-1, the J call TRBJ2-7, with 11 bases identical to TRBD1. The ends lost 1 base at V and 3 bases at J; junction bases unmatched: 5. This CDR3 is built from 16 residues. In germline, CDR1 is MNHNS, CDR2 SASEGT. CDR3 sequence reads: CASSEVEGTGGYEQYF. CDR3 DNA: TGTGCCAGCAGTGAAGTAGAGGGGACAGGGGGCTACGAGCAGTACTTC.

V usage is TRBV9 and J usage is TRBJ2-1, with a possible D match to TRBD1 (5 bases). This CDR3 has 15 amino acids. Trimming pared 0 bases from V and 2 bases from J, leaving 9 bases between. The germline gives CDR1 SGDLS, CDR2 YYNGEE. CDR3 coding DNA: TGTGCCAGCAGCGTAGTCCCAGGGCCCTACAATGAGCAGTTCTTC. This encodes CASSVVPGPYNEQFF.

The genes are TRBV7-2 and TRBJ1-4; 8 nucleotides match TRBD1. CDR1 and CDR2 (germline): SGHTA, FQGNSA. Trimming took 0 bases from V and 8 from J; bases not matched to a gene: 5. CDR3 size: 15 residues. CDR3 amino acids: CASSLAGQGGEKLFF. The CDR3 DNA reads TGTGCCAGCAGCTTAGCAGGACAGGGCGGGGAAAAACTGTTTTTT. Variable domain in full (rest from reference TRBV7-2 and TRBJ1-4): GAGVSQSPSNKVTEKGKDVELRCDPISGHTALYWYRQSLGQGLEFLIYFQGNSAPDKSGLPSDRFSAERTGGSVSTLTIQRTQQEDSAVYLCASSLAGQGGEKLFFGSGTQLSVL.

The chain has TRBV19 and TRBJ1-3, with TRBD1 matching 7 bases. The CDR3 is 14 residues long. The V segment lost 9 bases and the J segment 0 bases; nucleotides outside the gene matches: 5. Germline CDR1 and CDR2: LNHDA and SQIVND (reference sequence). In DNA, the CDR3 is TGTGCCAGCGTAGGGGGCAGCTCTGGAAACACCATATATTTT. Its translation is CASVGGSSGNTIYF.

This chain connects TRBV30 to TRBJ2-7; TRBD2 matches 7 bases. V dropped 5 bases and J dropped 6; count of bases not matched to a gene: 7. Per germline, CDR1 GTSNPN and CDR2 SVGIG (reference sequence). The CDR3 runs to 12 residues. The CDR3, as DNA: TGTGCCTGGGACGGGCCTAGCGGCGAGCAGTACTTC. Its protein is CAWDGPSGEQYF.

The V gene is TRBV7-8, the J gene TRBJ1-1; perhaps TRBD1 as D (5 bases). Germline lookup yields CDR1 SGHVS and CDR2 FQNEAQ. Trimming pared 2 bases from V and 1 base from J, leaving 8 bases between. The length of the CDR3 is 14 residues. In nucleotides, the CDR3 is TGTGCCAGCAGCTTAAGACAGCCGAACACTGAAGCTTTCTTT. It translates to CASSLRQPNTEAFF.

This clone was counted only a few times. Written as DNA, the CDR3 is TGTGCCAGCAGAACACCCGGAGGGAACACTGAAGCTTTCTTT. Its translation: CASRTPGGNTEAFF. The V gene is TRBV6-5, the J gene TRBJ1-1; D is undetermined. This CDR3 has 14 residues. V was pared by 6 bases and J by 1 base, with 12 bases between. Per germline, CDR1 MNHEY and CDR2 SVGAGI.

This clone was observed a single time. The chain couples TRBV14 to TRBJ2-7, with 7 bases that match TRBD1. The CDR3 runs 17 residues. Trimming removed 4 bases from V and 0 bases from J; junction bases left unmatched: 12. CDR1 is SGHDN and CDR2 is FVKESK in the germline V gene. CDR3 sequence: CASSRGSRGTASYEQYF. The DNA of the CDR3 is TGTGCCAGCAGCCGAGGGTCGCGTGGGACAGCCTCCTACGAGCAGTACTTC.

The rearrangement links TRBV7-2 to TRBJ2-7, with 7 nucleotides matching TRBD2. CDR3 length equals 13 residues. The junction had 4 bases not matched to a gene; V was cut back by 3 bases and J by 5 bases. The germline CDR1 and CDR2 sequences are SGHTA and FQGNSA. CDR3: CASSLKGGNEQYF. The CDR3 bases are TGTGCCAGCAGCTTGAAGGGAGGGAACGAGCAGTACTTC.

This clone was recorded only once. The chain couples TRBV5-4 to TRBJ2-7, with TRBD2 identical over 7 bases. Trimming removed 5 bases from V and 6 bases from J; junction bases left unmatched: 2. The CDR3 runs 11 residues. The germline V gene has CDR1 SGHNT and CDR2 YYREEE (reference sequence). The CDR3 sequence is CASRTGGEQYF. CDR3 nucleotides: TGTGCCAGCAGAACGGGGGGCGAGCAGTACTTC. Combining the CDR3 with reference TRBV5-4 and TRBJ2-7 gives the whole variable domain ETGVTQSPTHLIKTRGQQVTLRCSSQSGHNTVSWYQQALGQGPQFIFQYYREEENGRGNFPPRFSGLQFPNYSSELNVNALELDDSALYLCASRTGGEQYFGPGTRLTVT.

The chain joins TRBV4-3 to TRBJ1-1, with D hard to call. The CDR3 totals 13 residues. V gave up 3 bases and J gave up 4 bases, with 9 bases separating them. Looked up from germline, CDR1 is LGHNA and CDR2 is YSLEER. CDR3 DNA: TGCGCCAGCAGCCACAAGCCAGGCACTGAAGCTTTCTTT. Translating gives CASSHKPGTEAFF.

This chain's CDR3 is CASSQVVTLTLFF. The CDR3 nucleotides are TGTGCCAGCAGCCAAGTCGTCACTTTAACTTTATTCTTC. This sequence joins TRBV14 and TRBJ2-1; no clear D. Trimming took off 1 base at V and 16 bases at J, with 17 bases between the two ends. The CDR3 has 13 residues. CDR1 SGHDN and CDR2 FVKESK come from the germline V gene.

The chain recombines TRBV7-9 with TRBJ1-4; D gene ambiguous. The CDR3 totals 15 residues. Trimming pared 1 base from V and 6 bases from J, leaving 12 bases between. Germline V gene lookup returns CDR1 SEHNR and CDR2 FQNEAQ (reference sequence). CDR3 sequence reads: CASSLDTRRDEKLFF. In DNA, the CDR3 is TGTGCCAGCAGCTTAGATACGAGAAGAGATGAAAAACTGTTTTTT.

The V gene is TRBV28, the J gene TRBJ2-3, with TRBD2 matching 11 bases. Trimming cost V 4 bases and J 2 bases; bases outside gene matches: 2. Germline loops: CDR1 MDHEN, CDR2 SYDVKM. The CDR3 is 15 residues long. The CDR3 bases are TGTGCCAGCAGTTCTAGCGGGAGGTACACAGATACGCAGTATTTT. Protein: CASSSSGRYTDTQYF.

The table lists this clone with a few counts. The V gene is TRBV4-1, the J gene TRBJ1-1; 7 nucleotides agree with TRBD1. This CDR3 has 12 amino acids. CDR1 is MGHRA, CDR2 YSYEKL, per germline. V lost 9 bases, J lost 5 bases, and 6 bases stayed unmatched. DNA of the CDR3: TGCGCCAGTAGACAGGGCGGGACTGAAGCTTTCTTT. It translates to CASRQGGTEAFF.

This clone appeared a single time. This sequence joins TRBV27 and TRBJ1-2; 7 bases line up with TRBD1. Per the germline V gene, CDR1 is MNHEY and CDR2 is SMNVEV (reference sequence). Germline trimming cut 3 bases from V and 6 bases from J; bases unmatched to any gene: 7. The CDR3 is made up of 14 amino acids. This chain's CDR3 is CASSLMEGANGYTF. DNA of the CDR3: TGTGCCAGCAGTTTGATGGAGGGGGCTAATGGCTACACCTTC.

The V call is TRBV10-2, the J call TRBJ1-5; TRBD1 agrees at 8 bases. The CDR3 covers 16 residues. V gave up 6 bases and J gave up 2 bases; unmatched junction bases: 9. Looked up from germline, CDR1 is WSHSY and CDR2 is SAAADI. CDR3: CASSSTTGVGNQPQHF. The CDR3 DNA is TGCGCCAGCAGCTCGACGACAGGGGTAGGCAATCAGCCCCAGCATTTT.